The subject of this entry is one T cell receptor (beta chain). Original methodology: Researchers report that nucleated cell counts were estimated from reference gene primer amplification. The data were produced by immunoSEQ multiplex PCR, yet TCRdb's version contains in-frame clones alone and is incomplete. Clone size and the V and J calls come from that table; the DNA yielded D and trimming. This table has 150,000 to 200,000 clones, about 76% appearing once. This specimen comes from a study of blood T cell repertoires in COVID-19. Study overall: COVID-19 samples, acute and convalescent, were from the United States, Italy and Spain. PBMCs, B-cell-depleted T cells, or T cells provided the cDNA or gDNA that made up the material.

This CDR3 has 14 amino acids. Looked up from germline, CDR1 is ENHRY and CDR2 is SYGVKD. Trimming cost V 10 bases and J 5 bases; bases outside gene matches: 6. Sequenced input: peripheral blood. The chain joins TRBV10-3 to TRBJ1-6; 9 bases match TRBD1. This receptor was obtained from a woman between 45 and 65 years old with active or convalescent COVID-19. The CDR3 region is CATTGGRNNSPLHF. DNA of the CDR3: TGTGCCACCACAGGGGGCAGGAATAATTCACCCCTCCACTTT.